The 27 T cell receptor beta chains presented below share a single source sample, sequenced in a study of read filtering for tumor transcriptome and immune sequencing. This library used roughly 370 ng RNA and molecular barcoded adaptors spanning alpha/delta and beta/gamma chains. In TCRdb, the reads were re-called with MiXCR into one record per CDR3 protein. The data show 40,000 or so distinct CDR3 sequences, around 13% seen once. The sample was a population of CD138-negative cells sorted from bone marrow. Source of these receptors: a donor aged 40 or over with multiple myeloma.

This clonotype came up many times. The chain combines TRBV7-2 with TRBJ2-3; D is uncertain. The CDR3 runs to 16 residues. Germline assignment: CDR1 SGHTA and CDR2 FQGNSA. V was shortened by 7 bases and J by 0 bases, with 17 bases between the two germline ends. The CDR3 DNA follows: TGTGCCAGCACTCTTCGTGGTATGGGTAGCACAGATACGCAGTATTTT. Encoded protein: CASTLRGMGSTDTQYF.

As regards this clonotype: A much bigger clone sits one base away, suggesting this may be a read error. This rearrangement joins TRBV20-1 to TRBJ2-2, with 7 positions matching TRBD1. Germline CDR1 reads DFQATT; CDR2 reads SNEGSKA (reference sequence). CDR3 size: 16 residues. Here the CDR3 DNA reads TGCAGTGCTAGACCCTTAGGGACGCCTCCTACAGGGGAGCAGTTTTTT. Its protein product is CSARPLGTPPTGEQFF.

This clonotype was seen at least ten times. This chain joins TRBV14 and TRBJ2-3, with D maybe TRBD1 (5 bases). The CDR3 is 17 amino acids. Germline V gene data show CDR1 as SGHDN and CDR2 as FVKESK. Trimming removed 2 bases from V and 0 bases from J, with 15 bases in between. As DNA, the CDR3 is TGTGCCAGCAGCCAATTCTTGACAGCGTCTAGCACAGATACGCAGTATTTT. It translates to CASSQFLTASSTDTQYF.

Many counts were recorded for this clonotype. The CDR3 protein is CASSSGQGRNNEQFF. CDR3 coding DNA: TGTGCCAGCAGTTCGGGACAGGGCCGAAACAATGAGCAGTTCTTC. This chain joins TRBV6-5 and TRBJ2-1, with 9 bases fitting TRBD1. The CDR3 totals 15 residues. V lost 4 bases and J lost 5; bases outside the gene matches: 6. Germline lookup yields CDR1 MNHEY and CDR2 SVGAGI.

This clonotype was recorded a few times. Likely a read error: the CDR3 ends without its conserved phenylalanine or tryptophan. V gene TRBV7-2 combines with J gene TRBJ2-7; TRBD2 matches 10 bases. The V gene's germline CDR1 is SGHTA and CDR2 FQGNSA. V shed 4 bases, J shed 2 bases, and the junction held 5 bases outside the gene matches. The CDR3 extends over 15 amino acids. CDR3 nucleotide sequence: TGTGCCAGCAGCTCGGCTAGCGGGGGAACCTACGAGCAGTACCTC. Amino acid sequence: CASSSASGGTYEQYL.

By its share, this clonotype is medium-sized. V gene TRBV29-1 combines with J gene TRBJ2-1; possibly TRBD1 for D (6 bases). Per germline, CDR1 SQVTM and CDR2 ANQGSEA. The CDR3 has 13 amino acids. V was trimmed by 3 bases and J by 5 bases, leaving 11 bases between them. The CDR3 region is CSVEKQGNNEQFF. In nucleotides, the CDR3 is TGCAGCGTTGAGAAACAGGGAAACAATGAGCAGTTCTTC.

This clonotype was seen at least ten times. The chain is built from TRBV20-1 and TRBJ2-1, with 12 nucleotides matching TRBD2. Germline V gives CDR1 DFQATT, CDR2 SNEGSKA (reference sequence). V lost 5 bases and J lost 6; bases outside the gene matches: 11. The CDR3 contains 16 residues. In DNA, the CDR3 is TGCAGTGCTCACGCCTCGACTAGCGGGAGTCTCAATGAGCAGTTCTTC. It encodes CSAHASTSGSLNEQFF.

This clonotype was counted ten times or more. The chain uses TRBV7-3 and TRBJ2-6; 7 bases agree with TRBD1. The CDR3 has 17 residues. Germline CDR1 and CDR2: SGHTA and FQGTGA. V trimming: 5 bases; J trimming: 0 bases; junction bases outside the gene matches: 7. The CDR3 sequence: CASSQTGPGSGANVLTF. CDR3 DNA: TGTGCCAGCAGCCAGACAGGGCCCGGCTCTGGGGCCAACGTCCTGACTTTC.

Turning to this clonotype: It is likely a read error: a sequence one base away is far more abundant. Because it lacks the conserved phenylalanine or tryptophan at the end, this CDR3 is likely a read error. The chain joins TRBV7-7 to TRBJ2-1; D assignment may be TRBD1 or TRBD2 (7 bases each). CDR1 and CDR2 from the germline V gene are SSHAT and FNYEAQ (reference sequence). V was clipped by 7 bases and J by 0 bases, with 13 bases between them. The CDR3 runs 15 residues. For the CDR3, the DNA is TGTGCCAGCACCGCGGGGGACAGCTCCTACAATGAGCAGTTCTCC. It yields the protein CASTAGDSSYNEQFS.

This clonotype showed up many times. J is TRBJ1-1 and V is TRBV20-1; D gene unclear. CDR3 size: 12 residues. The germline CDR1 and CDR2 sequences are DFQATT and SNEGSKA (reference sequence). V was pared by 7 bases and J by 0 bases, with 9 bases between. The DNA for the CDR3 is TGCAGTGTAGGACGGTTGAACACTGAAGCTTTCTTT. It is translated as CSVGRLNTEAFF.

As to this clonotype: A much larger clone lies one base from this, so it may be a read error. The chain combines TRBV5-1 with TRBJ1-3; no reliable D call. The length of the CDR3 is 16 residues. Germline-derived CDR1 and CDR2 are SGHRS and YFSETQ. CDR3 bases: TGCGCCAGCACTGCGGGAGGGTCAAATTCTGGAAACCCCATATATTTT. Amino acids: CASTAGGSNSGNPIYF.

This clonotype was seen ten or more times. V and J are TRBV6-5 and TRBJ2-3; 9 bases are a match to TRBD1. This CDR3 is 14 amino acids long. J was trimmed by 6 bases and V by 5 bases; bases with no gene match: 6. Looked up from germline, CDR1 is MNHEY and CDR2 is SVGAGI. The CDR3 nucleotides read TGTGCCAGCAGTAACCGGGACAGGGTGGATACGCAGTATTTT. Encoded protein: CASSNRDRVDTQYF.

This clonotype was found many times. This chain connects TRBV3-1 to TRBJ2-2; no definite D call. Germline V gene data show CDR1 as LGHDT and CDR2 as YNNKEL (reference sequence). The CDR3 has 14 residues. The germline V and J ends were trimmed by 4 bases and 4 bases, with 10 bases remaining between them. The CDR3 nucleotides are TGTGCCAGCAGCCCTGACACAAGCACCGGGGAGCTGTTTTTT. The encoded protein is CASSPDTSTGELFF. The entire variable domain, with the rest obtained from reference TRBV3-1 and TRBJ2-2, is as follows: DTAVSQTPKYLVTQMGNDKSIKCEQNLGHDTMYWYKQDSKKFLKIMFSYNNKELIINETVPNRFSPKSPDKAHLNLHINSLELGDSAVYFCASSPDTSTGELFFGEGSRLTVL.

This clonotype was recorded many times. The rearrangement joins TRBV5-1 to TRBJ1-1; TRBD1 is a possible D gene (5 bases). The CDR3 is 16 residues long. The V gene's germline CDR1 is SGHRS and CDR2 YFSETQ. V lost 0 bases and J lost 1, with 13 bases in between. The CDR3 DNA reads as TGCGCCAGCAGCTTGGTGGGGTCGGGGGGGAACACTGAAGCTTTCTTT. The encoded protein is CASSLVGSGGNTEAFF.

This clonotype was recorded at least ten times. V is TRBV5-5 and J is TRBJ1-2, with 7 bases fitting TRBD1. The CDR3 runs 12 residues. The V segment lost 4 bases and the J segment 5 bases; nucleotides outside the gene matches: 2. The germline V gene has CDR1 SGHKS and CDR2 YYEKEE (reference sequence). The CDR3 spells CASSRDRYGYTF. DNA for the CDR3: TGTGCCAGCAGCCGGGACAGATATGGCTACACCTTC.

This clonotype has just a few counts. This may come from a read error, since a much larger clone is one base off. This chain uses TRBV5-5 with TRBJ1-1; D not resolved. Per the germline V gene, CDR1 is SGHKS and CDR2 is YYEKEE (reference sequence). Trimming removed 6 bases at V and 0 bases at J, with 12 bases between. This CDR3 is 14 amino acids long. The CDR3 spells CASNSDGLNTEAFF. CDR3 coding DNA: TGTGCCAGCAACTCGGACGGTTTGAACACTGAAGCTTTCTTT.

This clonotype has a count of ten or more. The chain links TRBV2 to TRBJ1-1, with 8 bases aligning to TRBD1. CDR1 and CDR2 (germline): SNHLY, FYNNEI. V dropped 8 bases and J dropped 7; count of bases not matched to a gene: 9. There are 13 residues in the CDR3. The CDR3 DNA reads as TGTGCCAGCGGAAGCCTACAGGGGGTTGAAGCTTTCTTT. It encodes CASGSLQGVEAFF.

Many counts were recorded for this clonotype. The chain combines TRBV12-3 or TRBV12-4 with TRBJ2-1, with D maybe TRBD2 (5 bases). This CDR3 is 14 amino acids long. V was pared by 6 bases and J by 4 bases, with 13 bases between. CDR3 sequence: CASSTREGYNEQFF. CDR3 bases: TGTGCCAGCAGCACGAGGGAAGGGTACAATGAGCAGTTCTTC.

This clonotype appeared many times. The chain uses TRBV20-1 and TRBJ2-3; 7 nucleotides align to TRBD1. J lost 0 bases, V lost 6 bases, and 9 bases had no gene match. Germline assignment: CDR1 DFQATT and CDR2 SNEGSKA (reference sequence). This CDR3 comprises 15 residues. Here the CDR3 reads CSAITGEASTDTQYF. The CDR3 bases are TGCAGTGCCATTACAGGGGAAGCTAGCACAGATACGCAGTATTTT.

This clonotype has ten or more counts. The genes are TRBV4-3 and TRBJ2-6, with 9 bases aligning to TRBD2. The CDR3 is 17 amino acids. The germline V gene encodes CDR1 LGHNA and CDR2 YSLEER. With 2 bases clipped from V and 2 bases from J, the junction kept 4 bases outside the gene matches. The CDR3, as DNA: TGCGCCAGCAGCCAACAAGCGGGGGGAACTGGGGCCAACGTCCTGACTTTC. This translates into CASSQQAGGTGANVLTF.

This clonotype appeared many times. V gene TRBV29-1 combines with J gene TRBJ1-2; no definite D call. This CDR3 region has 11 residues. The V end was cut by 3 bases, the J end by 6 bases, with 8 bases between. Germline values: CDR1 SQVTM, CDR2 ANQGSEA. The CDR3 spells CSVDKGDGYTF. In nucleotides, the CDR3 is TGCAGCGTTGACAAGGGAGATGGCTACACCTTC.

Note on this clonotype: The likely explanation is a read error, given a far larger clone one base away. The chain joins TRBV27 to TRBJ1-6; TRBD1 aligns across 7 bases. Germline V gives CDR1 MNHEY, CDR2 SMNVEV (reference sequence). This CDR3 contains 12 residues. The CDR3 protein is CASAGGQNEPFF. CDR3 nucleotides: TGTGCCAGCGCTGGGGGACAGAATGAACCTTTCTTT.

This clonotype showed up many times. The chain links TRBV12-3 or TRBV12-4 to TRBJ1-3; D is undetermined. The CDR3 runs 15 residues. The ends were cut back, 4 bases at V and 0 bases at J, with 10 bases in the middle. The CDR3 loop is CASSSRPNSGNTIYF. The CDR3 DNA reads TGTGCCAGCAGTTCAAGGCCAAACTCTGGAAACACCATATATTTT.

Turning to this clonotype: Because the CDR3 is missing its conserved closing phenylalanine or tryptophan, this is likely a read error. J is TRBJ1-1 and V is TRBV6-6, with D hard to call. V dropped 8 bases and J dropped 8 bases, with 18 bases sitting between them. This CDR3 is 13 amino acids long. Germline CDR1 reads MNHNY; CDR2 reads SVGAGI (reference sequence). The CDR3 region is CASSPSLATEAFV. DNA for the CDR3: TGTGCCAGCTCCCCCAGTCTGGCCACCGAAGCTTTCGTT.

This clonotype has a handful of counts. A much larger clone differs from this one at a single base, so this may be a read error. The chain recombines TRBV7-6 with TRBJ2-3, with no clear D. With the DNA end fitting TRBJ1-5 better, the J assignment may be wrong. Germline V gives CDR1 SGHVS, CDR2 FNYEAQ. The CDR3 is 14 residues long. CDR3 protein: CASSISGGRDTQHF. The CDR3 nucleotides are TGTGCCAGCAGTATAAGTGGCGGGAGGGATACGCAGCATTTT.

A remark on this clonotype: This may arise from a read error, as a much more abundant clone is one base away. The V call is TRBV18, the J call TRBJ2-5; TRBD2 is a possible D gene (6 bases). The CDR3 consists of 17 residues. Trimming removed 1 base at V and 1 base at J, with 16 bases between. Germline V CDR1 and CDR2: KGHSH, LQKENI. CDR3 in DNA: TGTGCCAGCTCACCACGGGGAACGAGGGAGGCCCAAGAGACCCAGTACTTC. It translates to CASSPRGTREAQETQYF.

The rearrangement links TRBV7-6 to TRBJ2-7, with 8 bases lining up with TRBD2. Trimming removed 8 bases from V and 2 bases from J; junction bases left unmatched: 8. CDR3 length: 14 residues. The germline V gene encodes CDR1 SGHVS and CDR2 FNYEAQ. The CDR3 is CASGEGAGAYEQYF. CDR3 DNA sequence: TGTGCCAGCGGTGAGGGAGCGGGAGCCTACGAGCAGTACTTC.